The present entry profiles one TCR beta chain with its context. Germline V CDR1 and CDR2: SGHNT, YYREEE (reference sequence). CDR3 length equals 14 residues. Losses at the gene ends were 4 bases for V and 5 bases for J; bases not matched to a gene: 8. This sample stems from a study of blood T cell repertoires in COVID-19. Repertoires were generated with immunoSEQ multiplex PCR, while TCRdb's copy carries only in-frame clones and drops some. Of more than 95,000 clones detected, about four fifths appear once; the ten largest clones hold 15%. The sequenced sample was peripheral blood. This receptor was identified in a woman of 80 years or more with acute or convalescent COVID-19. The chain combines TRBV5-4 with TRBJ2-5; 7 positions agree with TRBD1. The CDR3 DNA sequence: TGTGCCAGCAGCCCCAGACAGGGCAGTGAGACCCAGTACTTC. This translates into CASSPRQGSETQYF.